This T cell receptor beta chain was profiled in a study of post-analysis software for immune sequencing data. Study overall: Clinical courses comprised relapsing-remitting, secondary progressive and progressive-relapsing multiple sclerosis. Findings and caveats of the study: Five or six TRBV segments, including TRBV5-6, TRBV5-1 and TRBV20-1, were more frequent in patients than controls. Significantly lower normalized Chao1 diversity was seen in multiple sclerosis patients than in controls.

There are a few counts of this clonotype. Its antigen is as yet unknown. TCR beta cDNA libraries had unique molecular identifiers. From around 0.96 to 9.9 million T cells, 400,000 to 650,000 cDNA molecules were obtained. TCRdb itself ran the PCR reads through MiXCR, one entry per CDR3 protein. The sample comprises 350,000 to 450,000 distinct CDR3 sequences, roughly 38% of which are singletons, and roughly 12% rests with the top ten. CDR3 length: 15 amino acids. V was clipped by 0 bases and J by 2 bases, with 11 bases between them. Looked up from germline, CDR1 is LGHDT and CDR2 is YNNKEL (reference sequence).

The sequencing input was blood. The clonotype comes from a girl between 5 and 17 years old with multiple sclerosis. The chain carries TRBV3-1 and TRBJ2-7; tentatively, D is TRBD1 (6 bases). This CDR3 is CASSQETGLPYEQYF. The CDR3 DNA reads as TGTGCCAGCAGCCAAGAGACAGGCCTCCCCTACGAGCAGTACTTC.